This T cell receptor (beta chain) was identified during a study of blood T cell repertoires in COVID-19. In germline, CDR1 is SEHNR, CDR2 FQNEAQ (reference sequence). Trimming shortened V by 4 bases and J by 1 base, and 10 bases separated the two germline ends. This CDR3 is built from 14 residues. Profiling relied on immunoSEQ multiplex PCR, and the TCRdb table lists in-frame clones only, not all of them. There are hundreds of thousands of clones in the sample; 85% to 90% occur only once, and 11% lies in the top ten. Patients at the Seattle site were enrolled during active infection and followed longitudinally.

This sequence joins TRBV7-9 and TRBJ2-5; D is undetermined. The sample was peripheral blood. The TCR sequence derives from a man in his fifties with COVID-19, enrolled during active disease. CDR3 coding DNA: TGTGCCAGCAGCTCTACAGTGATCCAAGAGACCCAGTACTTC. It codes for CASSSTVIQETQYF.